The sequence of this T cell receptor (beta chain) was determined in a study of OX40 agonist ivuxolimab in advanced cancers. The CDR3 has 15 amino acids. From germline, CDR1 is SGHTA and CDR2 FQGTGA. Deletions cut 1 base from V and 4 bases from J, with 13 bases between. Produced via immunoSEQ multiplex PCR; TCRdb's table is partial and in-frame only. The sample holds roughly 100,000 clones, roughly 84% seen once. Sequenced here: CD4+ or CD8+ T cells sorted from blood, sampled in a trial of the OX40 agonist ivuxolimab. The chain uses TRBV7-3 and TRBJ1-1; D may be TRBD1 (5 bases). The clonotype originates from an adult with an advanced solid tumor such as melanoma, head and neck, liver or kidney cancer. In nucleotides, the CDR3 is TGTGCCAGCAGCTTAAATTCCCAGGGTGGCACTGAAGCTTTCTTT. This sequence encodes CASSLNSQGGTEAFF.